The rows below give T cell receptor beta chains drawn from one sample of a study of blood T cell repertoires in COVID-19. Data came from immunoSEQ multiplex PCR; TCRdb stores just in-frame clones and leaves some out. The sample lists approximately 250,000 clones; 88% were seen once. The material sequenced was PBMCs or T cells enriched from blood (not recorded which). Receptors were obtained from a woman aged 60-70 years in a cohort exposed to, infected with or recovered from COVID-19 (not recorded which). The CDR3 runs from the conserved cysteine through the conserved F or W. Each record gives: D gene, clone size, V gene, J gene, CDR3 protein, CDR3 DNA. D genes are given only for firm matches. Clone size is given for some rows only: seen once, a few or many times, or a class if the clone is expanded.

>TRBD1|-|TRBV19|TRBJ1-2
CASSMMDRADGYTF
TGTGCCAGTAGTATGATGGACAGGGCCGATGGCTACACCTTC
>TRBD1|-|TRBV6-5|TRBJ1-2
CASTPGTANYGYTF
TGTGCCAGCACCCCGGGGACAGCTAACTATGGCTACACCTTC
>TRBD2|-|TRBV9|TRBJ2-5
CASSTSGSRGQETQYF
TGTGCCAGCAGCACTAGCGGGAGCAGGGGACAAGAGACCCAGTACTTC
>-|-|TRBV7-8|TRBJ1-2
CASSPQEVEGYTF
TGTGCCAGCAGCCCCCAAGAGGTGGAAGGCTACACCTTC
>-|few|TRBV5-4|TRBJ2-1
CASSFKGLDNEQFF
TGTGCCAGCAGCTTCAAGGGACTGGACAATGAGCAGTTCTTC
>TRBD1|-|TRBV27|TRBJ1-2
CASFGGQREYYGYTF
TGTGCCAGCTTTGGGGGACAGCGAGAGTACTATGGCTACACCTTC
>-|-|TRBV10-2|TRBJ2-2
CASTPGVGELFF
TGCGCCAGCACCCCAGGGGTCGGGGAGCTGTTTTTT
>TRBD2|-|TRBV10-3|TRBJ2-1
CAISEPVWRLAGESSPNEQFF
TGTGCCATCAGTGAGCCAGTGTGGAGACTAGCGGGAGAGTCGAGCCCCAATGAGCAGTTCTTC
>TRBD2|-|TRBV7-2|TRBJ2-3
CASSNLAVSTDTQYF
TGTGCCAGCTCCAACCTAGCGGTCAGCACAGATACGCAGTATTTT
>-|-|TRBV15|TRBJ2-4
CATSGHRQSRQYF
TGTGCCACCAGCGGACACCGACAGTCCCGCCAGTACTTC
>-|-|TRBV11-1|TRBJ1-6
CASSLGGQRTPLHF
TGTGCCAGCAGCCTAGGAGGACAGAGAACACCCCTCCACTTT
>TRBD1|-|TRBV6-5|TRBJ1-1
CASTARLLQGAGAFF
TGTGCCAGCACCGCAAGGCTTTTACAGGGGGCAGGAGCTTTCTTT
>TRBD1|-|TRBV6-5|TRBJ2-7
CASSKGQGSSYEQYF
TGTGCCAGCAGCAAGGGACAGGGAAGCTCCTACGAGCAGTACTTC
>-|few|TRBV5-6|TRBJ2-7
CASSYSYEQYF
TGTGCCAGCAGTTACTCCTACGAGCAGTACTTC
>-|-|TRBV19|TRBJ2-2
CASSIGSGSTGELFF
TGTGCCAGTAGTATAGGATCGGGGTCCACCGGGGAGCTGTTTTTT
>TRBD1|-|TRBV11-2|TRBJ2-1
CASSLEAAGQDNEQFF
TGTGCCAGCAGCTTAGAGGCGGCGGGACAGGACAATGAGCAGTTCTTC
>TRBD2|-|TRBV28|TRBJ2-3
CASSSFGGGGTDTQYF
TGTGCCAGCAGTTCATTTGGGGGGGGAGGTACAGATACGCAGTATTTT
>-|-|TRBV20-1|TRBJ1-1
CSAFRPEAFF
TGCAGTGCCTTCCGTCCTGAAGCTTTCTTT
>TRBD1|-|TRBV7-2|TRBJ2-4
CASSERTGEPTKNIQYF
TGTGCCAGCAGCGAACGAACAGGGGAGCCCACCAAAAACATTCAGTACTTC
>TRBD1|-|TRBV4-2|TRBJ2-7
CASSPLRLGQGYEQYF
TGTGCCAGCAGCCCTCTTCGCCTAGGACAGGGCTACGAGCAGTACTTC
>TRBD1|-|TRBV7-8|TRBJ2-5
CASSDNRGETQYF
TGTGCCAGCAGCGACAACAGGGGAGAGACCCAGTACTTC
>TRBD2|-|TRBV7-2|TRBJ2-1
CASSSTPGLGHNEQFF
TGTGCCAGCAGCTCGACGCCGGGACTAGGACACAATGAGCAGTTCTTC
>-|-|TRBV14|TRBJ2-1
CASSQQSYNEQFF
TGTGCCAGCAGCCAGCAGTCCTACAATGAGCAGTTCTTC
>TRBD1|-|TRBV19|TRBJ2-1
CASSSTGGSYNEQFF
TGTGCCAGTAGTAGCACAGGGGGCTCCTACAATGAGCAGTTCTTC
>TRBD1|-|TRBV6-5|TRBJ2-7
CASSSGTGSFYEQYF
TGTGCCAGCAGCTCCGGGACAGGGTCGTTCTACGAGCAGTACTTC
>TRBD1|once|TRBV19|TRBJ1-1
CASTPREGARAEAFF
TGTGCCAGTACCCCCCGAGAGGGGGCGAGGGCTGAAGCTTTCTTT
>-|-|TRBV7-2|TRBJ1-2
CASSLLWQGSYTF
TGTGCCAGCAGCTTACTATGGCAGGGGAGCTACACCTTC
>TRBD1|-|TRBV9|TRBJ1-2
CASSGGQGVRSGYTF
TGTGCCAGCAGCGGGGGACAGGGCGTAAGAAGTGGCTACACCTTC
>TRBD1|-|TRBV11-2|TRBJ2-7
CASSLGTGGEEQYF
TGTGCCAGCAGCTTGGGGACAGGGGGCGAAGAGCAGTACTTC
>-|-|TRBV7-9|TRBJ1-1
CASSSGVMNTEAFF
TGTGCCAGCAGTTCGGGGGTGATGAACACTGAAGCTTTCTTT
>TRBD2|-|TRBV18|TRBJ2-2
CASSPDLGLAAPGELFF
TGTGCCAGCTCACCCGACCTGGGACTAGCGGCCCCCGGGGAGCTGTTTTTT
>-|once|TRBV18|TRBJ1-2
CASSPSGSDGYTF
TGTGCCAGCTCACCTTCGGGTAGTGATGGCTACACCTTC
>-|-|TRBV3-1/TRBV3-2|TRBJ1-5
CASSQGGSNQPQHF
TGTGCCAGCAGCCAAGGAGGGAGCAATCAGCCCCAGCATTTT
>-|-|TRBV28|TRBJ2-5
CASSYDQGGVIGTQYF
TGTGCCAGCAGTTATGATCAGGGGGGAGTGATTGGGACCCAGTACTTC
>TRBD1|-|TRBV7-3|TRBJ2-7
CASSGDRGLEQYF
TGTGCCAGCAGCGGGGACAGGGGGCTCGAGCAGTACTTC